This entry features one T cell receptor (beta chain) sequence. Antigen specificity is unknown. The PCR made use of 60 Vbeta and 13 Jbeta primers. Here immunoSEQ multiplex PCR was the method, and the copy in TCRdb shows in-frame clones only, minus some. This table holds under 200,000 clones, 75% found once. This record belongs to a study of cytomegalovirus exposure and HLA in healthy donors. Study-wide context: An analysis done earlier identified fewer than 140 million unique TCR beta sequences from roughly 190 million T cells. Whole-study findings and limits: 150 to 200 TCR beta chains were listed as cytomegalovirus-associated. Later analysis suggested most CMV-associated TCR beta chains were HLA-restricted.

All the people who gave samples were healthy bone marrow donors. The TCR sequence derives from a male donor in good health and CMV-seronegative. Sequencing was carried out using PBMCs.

The DNA of the CDR3 is TGTGCCAGCAGCCCCACTGGAGGTGGGGAGACCCAGTACTTC. It yields the protein CASSPTGGGETQYF. The genes are TRBV7-6 and TRBJ2-5; perhaps TRBD2 as D (5 bases). V dropped 5 bases and J dropped 5 bases, with 15 bases sitting between them. The CDR3 runs 14 residues. Germline loops: CDR1 SGHVS, CDR2 FNYEAQ.